This T cell receptor beta chain was profiled in a study of CD8 T cells in Susac syndrome. Study-wide context: Sequenced Susac syndrome patients included roughly 6 with active disease and fewer than ten who were in remission.

CDR1 and CDR2 (germline): MGHDK, SYGVNS. The CDR3 is made up of 14 amino acids. V shed 3 bases and J shed 1 base, with 9 bases lying between them. A quantity of roughly 0.5 to 1 ug RNA underwent reverse transcription using random hexamers. TCRdb processed the immunoSEQ multiplex PCR reads anew with MiXCR; each CDR3 protein has one entry. Among roughly 250,000 distinct CDR3 sequences listed, 90% to 96% were seen once. The TCR was taken from a human donor with Susac syndrome. The chain is built from TRBV25-1 and TRBJ2-5, with a tentative D call TRBD1 (6 bases). Sequencing was carried out using CD4+ T cells from PBMCs. DNA for the CDR3: TGTGCCAGCAGTGACCACAGGGTCCAAGAGACCCAGTACTTC. Protein sequence: CASSDHRVQETQYF.